This record looks at one T cell receptor (beta chain) sequence and its context. This specimen comes from a study of blood T cell repertoires in COVID-19. As for the study in general: COVID-19 samples, acute and convalescent, were from the United States, Italy and Spain. PBMCs, B-cell-depleted T cells, or T cells provided the cDNA or gDNA that made up the material.

Between the trimmed V and J ends, which lost 2 bases and 7 bases, there was a span of 21 bases. This CDR3 region has 16 residues. Germline V gives CDR1 SGHDT, CDR2 YYEEEE. Clones were read by immunoSEQ multiplex PCR, and TCRdb kept only the in-frame ones, dropping some. This sample yields around 160,000 clones, of which about 86% are seen a single time; roughly 19% belongs to the top ten. This chain joins TRBV5-6 and TRBJ2-5, with D possibly matching TRBD2 (6 bases). This TCR was recovered from a woman aged 80 or over with acute or convalescent COVID-19. The specimen was peripheral blood. CDR3 in amino acids: CASSLNTSPIPGTQYF. Written as DNA, the CDR3 is TGTGCCAGCAGCTTAAATACTAGCCCTATCCCTGGGACCCAGTACTTC.